Each of the 14 T cell receptor beta chains below was sequenced from the same sample in a study of control samples from healthy donors and cancer patients (dated by TCRdb to between 2020 and 2021). Libraries were prepared through the immunoSEQ multiplex PCR assay. Sourced from immuneACCESS, this table was stored by TCRdb with only in-frame sequences that have V and J called. A share of the clones is absent; for the studies checked, an unresolved V gene accounts for under half, and the remainder has no known explanation. This sample comprises 30,000 to 40,000 clones, around 93% of them detected only once. The ten biggest clones cover approximately 1.7% of the sample. The material sequenced was PBMCs. These receptors were taken from a man between 40 and 49 years old with colorectal cancer.

The sample holds a few counts of this clone. This specimen includes other DNA sequences encoding the same CDR3. This rearrangement joins TRBV19 to TRBJ1-5, with D hard to call. The CDR3 spans 14 residues. Looked up from germline, CDR1 is LNHDA and CDR2 is SQIVND (reference sequence). V was pared by 1 base and J by 6 bases, with 10 bases between. In DNA, the CDR3 is TGTGCCAGTAGTATAGGAGGGTCGGGTCAGCCCCAGCATTTT. Translating gives CASSIGGSGQPQHF.

V usage is TRBV7-2 and J usage is TRBJ2-3; tentatively, D is TRBD2 (6 bases). CDR3 length: 16 amino acids. V lost 1 base to trimming and J lost 4 bases, with 15 bases between them. The germline V gene encodes CDR1 SGHTA and CDR2 FQGNSA. The CDR3 region has the DNA TGTGCCAGCAGCTTAGGGGGGGTCGGAGGGCCAGATACGCAGTATTTT. Translating it yields CASSLGGVGGPDTQYF.

The chain has TRBV5-1 and TRBJ1-6; 10 positions agree with TRBD1. CDR3 length: 17 residues. The trim removed 3 bases at V and 11 bases at J, leaving 14 bases unmatched. From germline, CDR1 is SGHRS and CDR2 YFSETQ. This CDR3 reads CASSYKAGTGESAPLHF. The CDR3 DNA is TGCGCCAGCAGCTATAAAGCCGGGACAGGGGAATCAGCACCCCTCCACTTT. Full variable domain (outside the CDR3, taken from reference TRBV5-1 and TRBJ1-6): KAGVTQTPRYLIKTRGQQVTLSCSPISGHRSVSWYQQTPGQGLQFLFEYFSETQRNKGNFPGRFSGRQFSNSRSEMNVSTLELGDSALYLCASSYKAGTGESAPLHFGNGTRLTVT.

The gene calls are TRBV6-1 and TRBJ2-1; TRBD2 is a possible D gene (7 bases). The CDR3 contains 15 residues. The germline gives CDR1 MNHNS, CDR2 SASEGT. The germline V and J ends were trimmed by 0 bases and 9 bases, with 15 bases remaining between them. CDR3 nucleotide sequence: TGTGCCAGCAGTGAAGCGGGCGGGGGCCGGGGTGAGCAGTTCTTC. This translates into CASSEAGGGRGEQFF.

The V call is TRBV7-3, the J call TRBJ2-7; D possibly corresponds to TRBD1 (5 bases). From germline, CDR1 is SGHTA and CDR2 FQGTGA. This CDR3 has 13 amino acids. V was shortened by 5 bases and J by 3 bases, with 11 bases between the two germline ends. CDR3 sequence: CASSQGANYEQYF. CDR3 coding DNA: TGTGCCAGCAGCCAAGGGGCGAACTACGAGCAGTACTTC.

CDR3 nucleotides: TGCGCCAGCAGCAAGACAGGGAGCAATGAGCAGTTCTTC. Translation gives CASSKTGSNEQFF. The chain links TRBV5-1 to TRBJ2-1, with 7 bases matching TRBD1. The junction had 4 bases not matched to a gene; V was cut back by 4 bases and J by 6 bases. CDR1 is SGHRS, CDR2 YFSETQ, per germline. The CDR3 is 13 amino acids.

The rearrangement joins TRBV5-5 to TRBJ2-1; 12 bases fit TRBD2. This CDR3 comprises 16 residues. Germline V gene data show CDR1 as SGHKS and CDR2 as YYEKEE (reference sequence). V lost 6 bases, J lost 4 bases, and 8 bases stayed unmatched. The CDR3 DNA sequence: TGTGCCAGCATAGTGACTAGCGGGGGAACTTACAATGAGCAGTTCTTC. It is translated as CASIVTSGGTYNEQFF. The variable domain in full, completed from reference TRBV5-5 and TRBJ2-1, reads DAGVTQSPTHLIKTRGQQVTLRCSPISGHKSVSWYQQVLGQGPQFIFQYYEKEERGRGNFPDRFSARQFPNYSSELNVNALLLGDSALYLCASIVTSGGTYNEQFFGPGTRLTVL.

The chain combines TRBV9 with TRBJ2-1; the match to TRBD2 covers 8 bases. J gave up 0 bases and V 0 bases, and 2 bases lay outside the gene matches. CDR1 and CDR2 (germline): SGDLS, YYNGEE. The CDR3 contains 16 residues. In DNA form, the CDR3 reads TGTGCCAGCAGCGTAGAAGGGACTAGCTCCTACAATGAGCAGTTCTTC. This codes for CASSVEGTSSYNEQFF.

The chain is built from TRBV29-1 and TRBJ1-1, with 8 bases lining up with TRBD1. The V and J ends lost 7 bases and 1 base, in that order; junction bases with no gene match: 11. There are 15 residues in the CDR3. Germline CDR1 and CDR2: SQVTM and ANQGSEA. The CDR3 loop is CSAKSSGGANTEAFF. For the CDR3, the DNA is TGCAGCGCAAAGAGTTCAGGGGGCGCGAACACTGAAGCTTTCTTT.

This sequence joins TRBV27 and TRBJ2-1; D gene ambiguous. The V end was cut by 6 bases, the J end by 2 bases, with 11 bases between. The CDR3 runs 14 residues. Germline V gives CDR1 MNHEY, CDR2 SMNVEV (reference sequence). In DNA form, the CDR3 reads TGTGCCAGCAGAGGCGACACGGCCTACAATGAGCAGTTCTTC. It encodes CASRGDTAYNEQFF.

V is TRBV18 and J is TRBJ1-2; D is perhaps TRBD1 (5 bases). V shed 3 bases and J shed 5 bases, with 10 bases lying between them. Germline CDR1 is KGHSH and CDR2 is LQKENI. The CDR3 runs 13 residues. The CDR3 loop reads CASSPGQLYGYTF. In DNA form, the CDR3 reads TGTGCCAGCTCACCGGGGCAGCTGTATGGCTACACCTTC.

This clone was seen once. The chain recombines TRBV7-2 with TRBJ2-5, with D hard to call. Germline CDR1 reads SGHTA; CDR2 reads FQGNSA. The CDR3 spans 15 residues. Trimming pared 1 base from V and 1 base from J, leaving 10 bases between. As DNA, the CDR3 is TGTGCCAGCAGCTTAGGGCCAACACGCCAAGAGACCCAGTACTTC. This codes for CASSLGPTRQETQYF.

The V and J genes are TRBV11-2 and TRBJ1-3, with 8 bases aligning to TRBD1. This CDR3 has 15 amino acids. The ends lost 1 base at V and 3 bases at J; junction bases unmatched: 2. The V gene's germline CDR1 is SGHAT and CDR2 FQNNGV. This chain's CDR3 is CASSLGGQGGNTIYF. In DNA, the CDR3 is TGTGCCAGCAGCTTAGGCGGACAGGGTGGAAACACCATATATTTT.

The chain couples TRBV3-1 (or the pseudogene TRBV3-2) to TRBJ2-7; a weak D match, TRBD2 (5 bases). The CDR3 covers 14 residues. V was trimmed by 1 base and J by 3 bases, leaving 10 bases between them. Germline loops: CDR1 LGHDT, CDR2 YNNKEL (reference sequence). DNA for the CDR3: TGTGCCAGCAGCCAAGGGGCGGGTGGCTACGAGCAGTACTTC. Amino acid sequence: CASSQGAGGYEQYF.